The entry that follows covers one T cell receptor (beta chain) sequence. The antigen is undetermined. These data belong to a study of blood T cells in healthy people across ages. Study-wide points: There was no known CMV status for donors, so expanded clonotype changes were possibly confounded. The long-lived group displayed more naive CD4+ cells, plus higher diversity, than the aged donors did.

Using a J-beta primer mix together with a sample-barcoded 5' primer, a second PCR was run for roughly 6 to 11 cycles. Carrying 12 random nucleotides, a template-switch adaptor labeled each individual cDNA molecule. TCRdb reprocessed the 5' RACE reads with MiXCR, giving one entry per CDR3 protein. The sample lists about 1,600,000 distinct CDR3 sequences, about 40% seen once, with roughly 8.2% in the top ten. V shed 5 bases and J 0 bases; nucleotides not matched to a gene: 6. CDR3 length: 14 amino acids. The germline V gene has CDR1 DFQATT and CDR2 SNEGSKA (reference sequence). This receptor was obtained from a woman aged 18 to 35 in good health. The sample was blood. The chain recombines TRBV20-1 with TRBJ1-1; TRBD1 matches at 7 bases. CDR3 sequence (DNA): TGCAGTGCTGGTTCCGGGACAGTGAACACTGAAGCTTTCTTT. Translated, it gives CSAGSGTVNTEAFF.